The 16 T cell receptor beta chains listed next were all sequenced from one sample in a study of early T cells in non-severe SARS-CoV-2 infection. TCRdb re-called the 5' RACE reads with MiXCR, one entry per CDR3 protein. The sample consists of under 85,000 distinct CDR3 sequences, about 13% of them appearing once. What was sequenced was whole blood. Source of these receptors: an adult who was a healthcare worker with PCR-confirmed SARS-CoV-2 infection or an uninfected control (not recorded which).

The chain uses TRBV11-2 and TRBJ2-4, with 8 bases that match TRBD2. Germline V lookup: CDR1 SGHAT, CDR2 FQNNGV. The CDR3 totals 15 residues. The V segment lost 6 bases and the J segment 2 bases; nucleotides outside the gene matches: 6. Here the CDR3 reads CASSSIAGTKNIQYF. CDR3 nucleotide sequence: TGTGCCAGCAGTTCTATAGCGGGGACCAAAAACATTCAGTACTTC.

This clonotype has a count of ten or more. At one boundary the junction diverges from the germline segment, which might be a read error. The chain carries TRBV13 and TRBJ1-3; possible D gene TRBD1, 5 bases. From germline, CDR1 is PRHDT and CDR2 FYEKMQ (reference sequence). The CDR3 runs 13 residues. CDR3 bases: TGTGCCAGCAGCACCCCTGGGACGGGGCCCCGAGATTTT. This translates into CASSTPGTGPRDF. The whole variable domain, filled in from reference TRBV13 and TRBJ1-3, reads AAGVIQSPRHLIKEKRETATLKCYPIPRHDTVYWYQQGPGQDPQFLISFYEKMQSDKGSIPDRFSAQQFSDYHSELNMSSLELGDSALYFCASSTPGTGPRDFGEGSWLTVV.

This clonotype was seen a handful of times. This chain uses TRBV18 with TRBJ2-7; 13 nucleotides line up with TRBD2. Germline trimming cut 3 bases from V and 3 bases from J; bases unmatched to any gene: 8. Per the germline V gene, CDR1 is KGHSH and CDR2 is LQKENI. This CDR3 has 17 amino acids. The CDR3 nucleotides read TGTGCCAGCTCACCCCGGCGGGGACTAGCGGGACTCTACGAGCAGTACTTC. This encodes CASSPRRGLAGLYEQYF.

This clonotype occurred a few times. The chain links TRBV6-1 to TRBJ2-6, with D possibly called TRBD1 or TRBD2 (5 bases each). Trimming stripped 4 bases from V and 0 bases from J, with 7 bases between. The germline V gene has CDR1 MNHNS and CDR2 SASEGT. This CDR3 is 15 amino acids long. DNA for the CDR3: TGTGCCAGCAGTGGGGGGATCTCTGGGGCCAACGTCCTGACTTTC. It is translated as CASSGGISGANVLTF.

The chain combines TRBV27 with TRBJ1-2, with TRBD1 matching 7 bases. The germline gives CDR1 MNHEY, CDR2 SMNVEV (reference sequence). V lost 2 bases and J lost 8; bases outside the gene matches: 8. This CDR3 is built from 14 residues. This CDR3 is CASSLGRGGKGYTF. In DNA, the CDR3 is TGTGCCAGCAGTTTAGGCAGGGGGGGAAAGGGCTACACCTTC.

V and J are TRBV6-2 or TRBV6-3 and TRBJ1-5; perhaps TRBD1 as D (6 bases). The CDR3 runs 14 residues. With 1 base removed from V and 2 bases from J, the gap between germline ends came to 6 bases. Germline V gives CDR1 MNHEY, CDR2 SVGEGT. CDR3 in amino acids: CASSYWGRNQPQHF. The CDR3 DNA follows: TGTGCCAGCAGTTACTGGGGGCGCAATCAGCCCCAGCATTTT.

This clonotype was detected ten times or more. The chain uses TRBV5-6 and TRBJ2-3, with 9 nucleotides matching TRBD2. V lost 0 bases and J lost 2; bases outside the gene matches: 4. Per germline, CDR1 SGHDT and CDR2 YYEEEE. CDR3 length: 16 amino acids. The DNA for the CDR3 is TGTGCCAGCAGCTTGGCGGGCGGGGGGGCCACAGATACGCAGTATTTT. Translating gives CASSLAGGGATDTQYF.

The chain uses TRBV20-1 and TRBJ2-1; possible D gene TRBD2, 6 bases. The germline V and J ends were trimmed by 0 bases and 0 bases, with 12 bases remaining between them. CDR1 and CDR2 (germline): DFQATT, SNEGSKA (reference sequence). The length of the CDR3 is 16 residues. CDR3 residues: CSARDIGRSSYNEQFF. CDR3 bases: TGCAGTGCTAGAGATATAGGGAGGAGCTCCTACAATGAGCAGTTCTTC.

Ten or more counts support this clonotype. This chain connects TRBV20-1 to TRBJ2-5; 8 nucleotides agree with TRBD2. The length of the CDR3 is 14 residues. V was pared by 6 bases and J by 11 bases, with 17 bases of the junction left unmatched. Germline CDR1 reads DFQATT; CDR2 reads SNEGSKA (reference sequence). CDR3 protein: CSATKRGPGESQYF. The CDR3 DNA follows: TGCAGTGCAACTAAGCGGGGGCCCGGAGAATCACAGTACTTC.

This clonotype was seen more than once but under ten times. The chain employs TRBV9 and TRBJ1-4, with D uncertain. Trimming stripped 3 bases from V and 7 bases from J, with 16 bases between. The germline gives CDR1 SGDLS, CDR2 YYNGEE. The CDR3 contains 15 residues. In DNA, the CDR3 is TGTGCCAGCAGCGCCCCGGCGGCGATGGGTGAAAAACTGTTTTTT. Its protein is CASSAPAAMGEKLFF.

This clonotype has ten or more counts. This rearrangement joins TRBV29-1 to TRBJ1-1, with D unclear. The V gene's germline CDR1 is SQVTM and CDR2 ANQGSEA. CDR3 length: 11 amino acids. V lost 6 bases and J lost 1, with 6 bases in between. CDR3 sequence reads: CSVKRNTEAFF. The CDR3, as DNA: TGCAGCGTCAAGAGGAACACTGAAGCTTTCTTT. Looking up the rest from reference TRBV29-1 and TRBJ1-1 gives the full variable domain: SAVISQKPSRDICQRGTSLTIQCQVDSQVTMMFWYRQQPGQSLTLIATANQGSEATYESGFVIDKFPISRPNLTFSTLTVSNMSPEDSSIYLCSVKRNTEAFFGQGTRLTVV.

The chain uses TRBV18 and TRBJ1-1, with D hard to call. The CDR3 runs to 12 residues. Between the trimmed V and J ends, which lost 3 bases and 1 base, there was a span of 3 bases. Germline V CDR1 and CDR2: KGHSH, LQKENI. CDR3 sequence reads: CASSPANTEAFF. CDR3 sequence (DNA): TGTGCCAGCTCACCTGCGAACACTGAAGCTTTCTTT.

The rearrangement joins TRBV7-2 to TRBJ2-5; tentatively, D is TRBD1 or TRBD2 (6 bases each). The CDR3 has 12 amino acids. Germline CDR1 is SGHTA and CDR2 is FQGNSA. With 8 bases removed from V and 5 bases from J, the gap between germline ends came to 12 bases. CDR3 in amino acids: CASRGPVETQYF. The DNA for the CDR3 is TGTGCCAGCCGGGGGCCAGTGGAGACCCAGTACTTC.

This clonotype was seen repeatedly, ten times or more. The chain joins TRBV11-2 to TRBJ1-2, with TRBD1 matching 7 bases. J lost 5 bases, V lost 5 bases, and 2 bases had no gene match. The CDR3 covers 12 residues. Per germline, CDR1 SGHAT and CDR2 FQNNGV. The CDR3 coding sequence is TGTGCCAGCAGCGCACAGGGGTATGGCTACACCTTC. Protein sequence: CASSAQGYGYTF.

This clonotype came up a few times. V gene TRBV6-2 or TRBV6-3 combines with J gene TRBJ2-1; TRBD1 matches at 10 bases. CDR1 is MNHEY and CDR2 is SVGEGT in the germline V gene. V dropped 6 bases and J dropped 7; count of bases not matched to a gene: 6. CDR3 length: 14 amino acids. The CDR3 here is CASSPDRGRNEQFF. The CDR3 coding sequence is TGTGCCAGCAGCCCGGACAGGGGGAGGAATGAGCAGTTCTTC.

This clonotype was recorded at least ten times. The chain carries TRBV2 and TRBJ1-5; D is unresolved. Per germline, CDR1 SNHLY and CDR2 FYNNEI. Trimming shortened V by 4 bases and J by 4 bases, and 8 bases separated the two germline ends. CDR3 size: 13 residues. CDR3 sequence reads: CASSVWENQPQHF. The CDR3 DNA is TGTGCCAGCAGTGTGTGGGAGAATCAGCCCCAGCATTTT.